Listed here are 7 T cell receptor beta chains from one sample, sequenced in a study of OX40 agonist ivuxolimab in advanced cancers. Measured with immunoSEQ multiplex PCR; TCRdb has only the in-frame clones, and not every one. The table lists 65,000 to 80,000 clones, 90% of them singletons. This material consisted of CD4+ or CD8+ T cells sorted from blood, taken in a trial of the OX40 agonist ivuxolimab. These receptors came from an adult with an advanced solid tumor such as melanoma, head and neck, liver or kidney cancer.

V usage is TRBV28 and J usage is TRBJ1-5; perhaps TRBD1 as D (6 bases). CDR1 is MDHEN and CDR2 is SYDVKM in the germline V gene. There are 17 residues in the CDR3. V dropped 4 bases and J dropped 1 base, with 17 bases sitting between them. The CDR3 nucleotides read TGTGCCAGCAGTTCCCTGGGGACATCGGGGAGCAATCAGCCCCAGCATTTT. This gives the protein CASSSLGTSGSNQPQHF. The full variable domain, rest sourced from reference TRBV28 and TRBJ1-5, is DVKVTQSSRYLVKRTGEKVFLECVQDMDHENMFWYRQDPGLGLRLIYFSYDVKMKEKGDIPEGYSVSREKKERFSLILESASTNQTSMYLCASSSLGTSGSNQPQHFGDGTRLSIL.

CDR3 in amino acids: CASSQQGGSNQPQHF. CDR3 DNA sequence: TGTGCCAGCTCACAGCAAGGGGGGTCGAATCAGCCCCAGCATTTT. The gene calls are TRBV18 and TRBJ1-5, with D tentatively TRBD1 (6 bases). Germline-derived CDR1 and CDR2 are KGHSH and LQKENI. Trimming cost V 4 bases and J 4 bases, with 14 bases left between them. The CDR3 runs to 15 residues.

The chain links TRBV5-1 to TRBJ1-4, with TRBD1 matching 10 bases. The CDR3 has 15 residues. V lost 2 bases, J lost 7 bases, and 5 bases stayed unmatched. Germline lookup yields CDR1 SGHRS and CDR2 YFSETQ. The CDR3, as DNA: TGCGCCAGCAGCTTAAAGACAGGGGGCATTGAAAAACTGTTTTTT. Protein product: CASSLKTGGIEKLFF.

V and J are TRBV7-4 and TRBJ2-7; no reliable D call. Between the trimmed V and J ends, which lost 6 bases and 2 bases, there was a span of 14 bases. This CDR3 is built from 14 residues. CDR1 and CDR2 (germline): SGHVT, SQSDAQ. CDR3 sequence (DNA): TGTGCCAGCAGATCGACCGTTCATGCCTACGAGCAGTACTTC. Protein product: CASRSTVHAYEQYF.

The chain combines TRBV12-2 with TRBJ1-5; TRBD1 was called by the table and not checked on the DNA. TRBV12-2 is a pseudogene. This CDR3 is 16 amino acids long. The CDR3 spells CASRLVPGARDQPQHF. CDR3 in DNA: TGTGCAAGTCGCTTAGTTCCAGGGGCCCGGGATCAGCCCCAGCATTTT.

Worth noting for this clone: The same CDR3 is also encoded by other DNA sequences in this sample. V gene TRBV4-1 combines with J gene TRBJ2-2; TRBD1 matches at 10 bases. The CDR3 contains 15 residues. Germline CDR1 and CDR2: MGHRA and YSYEKL. Trimming at V came to 2 bases and at J to 6 bases, leaving 3 bases not matched to a gene. The CDR3 region is CASSQWDRGAGELFF. The CDR3 nucleotides read TGCGCCAGCAGCCAATGGGACAGGGGAGCCGGGGAGCTGTTTTTT.

V usage is TRBV7-9 and J usage is TRBJ2-5; the D is unclear. The J call may be faulty, since TRBJ2-7 better matches the DNA end. The germline gives CDR1 SEHNR, CDR2 FQNEAQ (reference sequence). The CDR3 covers 14 residues. CDR3 DNA: TGTGCCAGCAGCTTAGTATCTGTCAGGAACGAGCAGTACTTC. This sequence encodes CASSLVSVRNEQYF.